A selection of T cell receptor beta chains follows, all from one sample in a study of T cell changes during pregnancy in multiple sclerosis. The repertoire was sequenced with immunoSEQ multiplex PCR; TCRdb's copy has only in-frame clones and lacks some. The sample contains some 56,000 clones, 92% of which appear only once. Sequences were derived from CD4+ T cells from peripheral blood mononuclear cells, sampled after pregnancy. Receptors were obtained from a female donor with multiple sclerosis, enrolled in a pregnancy study. The CDR3 runs from the conserved cysteine through the conserved F or W. Each record gives: D gene, V gene, J gene, CDR3 protein, CDR3 DNA. D genes are given only for firm matches.

TRBD1	TRBV6-5	TRBJ2-7	CASSYAGQGRREQYF	TGTGCCAGCAGTTACGCCGGACAGGGAAGGCGCGAGCAATACTTC
TRBD1	TRBV29-1	TRBJ1-1	CSARTGAGFTEAFF	TGCAGCGCCAGGACAGGGGCAGGTTTCACTGAAGCTTTCTTT
-	TRBV12-5	TRBJ2-7	CASAPPGLDEQYF	TGTGCTAGTGCCCCCCCCGGACTTGACGAGCAGTACTTC
TRBD1	TRBV5-1	TRBJ1-1	CASSEDRDTEAFF	TGCGCCAGCAGCGAGGACAGGGACACTGAAGCTTTCTTT
TRBD1	TRBV11-1	TRBJ1-1	CASRPGADRDTEAFF	TGTGCCAGCAGGCCCGGGGCCGACAGGGACACTGAAGCTTTCTTT
TRBD1	TRBV5-1	TRBJ2-5	CASSPPGQGTTETQYF	TGCGCCAGCAGCCCTCCGGGACAGGGGACGACAGAGACCCAGTACTTC
-	TRBV5-4	TRBJ2-5	CASSLGDKKGQETQYF	TGTGCCAGCAGCTTGGGGGACAAAAAAGGACAGGAGACCCAGTACTTC
-	TRBV7-3	TRBJ2-3	CASSLTNRGSPDTQYF	TGTGCCAGCAGCTTAACGAATCGTGGCTCCCCAGATACGCAGTATTTT
-	TRBV29-1	TRBJ2-3	CSQGLSRDTQYF	TGCAGCCAGGGACTTAGCCGCGATACGCAGTATTTT
TRBD1	TRBV18	TRBJ1-6	CASSPGQGKGLNSPLHF	TGTGCCAGCTCACCCGGACAGGGGAAAGGGTTGAATTCACCCCTCCACTTT